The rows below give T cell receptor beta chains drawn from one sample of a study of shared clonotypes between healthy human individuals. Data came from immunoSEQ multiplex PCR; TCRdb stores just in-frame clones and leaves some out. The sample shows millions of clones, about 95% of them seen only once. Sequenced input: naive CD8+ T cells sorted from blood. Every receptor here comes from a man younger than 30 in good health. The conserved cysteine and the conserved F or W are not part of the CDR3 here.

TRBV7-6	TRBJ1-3	ASRDSSGNTIY
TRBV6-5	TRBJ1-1	ASSYGKANTEAF
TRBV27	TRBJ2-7	ASSFSWGQVGYEQY
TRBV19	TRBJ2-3	ASNPSGATDTQY
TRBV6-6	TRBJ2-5	ASSLLAGGPETQY
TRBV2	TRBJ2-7	ASRGLAGGRSYEQY
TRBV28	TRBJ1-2	ASSDFKIGTGWDDGGGYT
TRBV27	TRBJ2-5	ASSLNGAARETQY
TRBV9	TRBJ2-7	ASSDYANGQEQY
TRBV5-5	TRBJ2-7	ASSVGTFFSYEQY
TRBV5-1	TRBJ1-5	AKSDGGGQPQH
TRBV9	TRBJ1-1	ASSVAPSGLNTEAF
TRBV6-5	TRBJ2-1	ASSPTDNEQF
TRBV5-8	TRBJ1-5	ASSLLFHSNQPQH
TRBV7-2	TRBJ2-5	ASSLKLAGVQETQY
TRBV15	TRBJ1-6	ATSTRDNSPLH
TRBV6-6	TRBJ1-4	ASTMAGNPTNEKLF
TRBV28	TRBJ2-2	ASSLQGGTGELF
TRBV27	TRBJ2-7	ASSSAVSYEQY
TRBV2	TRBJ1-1	ASSGLGTEAF
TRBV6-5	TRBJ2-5	ASSRQGTETQY
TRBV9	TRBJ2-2	ASSVVAGSGTGELF
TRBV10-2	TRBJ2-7	ASSEGQGYEQY
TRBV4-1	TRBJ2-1	ASSQELGGNEQF
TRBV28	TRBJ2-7	ASSPLLGVSSYEQY
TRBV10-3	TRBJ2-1	AISEQLAPNEQF
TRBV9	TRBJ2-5	ASSVVGTLGETQY
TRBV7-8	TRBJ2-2	ASSLGGTGLGTGELF
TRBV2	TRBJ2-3	ASSLTSGATDTQY
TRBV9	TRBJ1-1	ASSASGAGAEAF
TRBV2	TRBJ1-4	ASSEPAINEKLF
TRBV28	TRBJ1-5	ASSFRQSNQPQH
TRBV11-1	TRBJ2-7	ASSLGTTGISYEQY
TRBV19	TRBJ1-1	ASSSPGSRNTEAF
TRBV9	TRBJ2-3	ASSVDGGSTDTQY
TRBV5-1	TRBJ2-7	ASSLWGYEQY
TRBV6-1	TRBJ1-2	ASMTGLGFHGYT